Shown below are 8 T cell receptor beta chains from a single sample sequenced in a study of graft-versus-host responses after intestinal transplantation. The repertoire was sequenced with immunoSEQ multiplex PCR; TCRdb's copy has only in-frame clones and lacks some. The data hold approximately 77,000 clones, with 92% observed a single time. The sequences come from PBMCs, collected 98 days after intestinal transplantation. The origin of the receptors is a human patient who received an intestinal transplant, so some T cells may come from the graft donor.

V usage is TRBV5-1 and J usage is TRBJ2-5; no clear D. This CDR3 has 14 residues. Germline V gene data show CDR1 as SGHRS and CDR2 as YFSETQ. Trimming removed 0 bases from V and 5 bases from J, with 11 bases in between. In DNA, the CDR3 is TGCGCCAGCAGCTTGGGGGCGGAGTGGGAGACCCAGTACTTC. Translation gives CASSLGAEWETQYF.

This chain links TRBV6-1 with TRBJ2-5; TRBD1 is a possible D gene (6 bases). The CDR3 extends over 14 amino acids. Deletions cut 2 bases from V and 0 bases from J, with 7 bases between. Germline lookup yields CDR1 MNHNS and CDR2 SASEGT. Written as DNA, the CDR3 is TGTGCCAGCAGTGAATGGGACAACCAAGAGACCCAGTACTTC. Its translation: CASSEWDNQETQYF.

CDR3 DNA sequence: TGTGCCAGCAGTGAGCCAGCGGGGGGGCCATACTCCTACAATGAGCAGTTCTTC. It is translated as CASSEPAGGPYSYNEQFF. The V call is TRBV2, the J call TRBJ2-1; 10 bases line up with TRBD2. The germline V gene encodes CDR1 SNHLY and CDR2 FYNNEI. The V segment lost 3 bases and the J segment 0 bases; nucleotides outside the gene matches: 8. This CDR3 is 18 amino acids long.

The genes are TRBV4-1 and TRBJ2-7; TRBD2 matches at 7 bases. Germline CDR1 reads MGHRA; CDR2 reads YSYEKL. CDR3 length: 17 residues. With V trimmed by 0 bases and J by 3 bases, 11 bases remained unmatched. The chain's CDR3 is CASSQELRLAGGYEQYF. In DNA, the CDR3 is TGCGCCAGCAGCCAAGAGCTTCGACTAGCCGGAGGCTACGAGCAGTACTTC.

This clone showed up just a few times. The chain has TRBV27 and TRBJ1-1; TRBD1 agrees at 7 bases. This CDR3 comprises 14 residues. J lost 1 base, V lost 5 bases, and 4 bases had no gene match. Germline values: CDR1 MNHEY, CDR2 SMNVEV (reference sequence). CDR3 region: CASSPGTANTEAFF. CDR3 bases: TGTGCCAGCAGTCCCGGGACAGCGAACACTGAAGCTTTCTTT.

The V and J genes are TRBV5-1 and TRBJ1-4; no reliable D call. Trimming shortened V by 5 bases and J by 6 bases, and 11 bases separated the two germline ends. The CDR3 has 13 residues. Germline-derived CDR1 and CDR2 are SGHRS and YFSETQ. The DNA of the CDR3 is TGCGCCAGCAGTGGCGTAGGACATGAAAAACTGTTTTTT. Translated: CASSGVGHEKLFF. The whole variable domain, remainder taken from reference TRBV5-1 and TRBJ1-4, is KAGVTQTPRYLIKTRGQQVTLSCSPISGHRSVSWYQQTPGQGLQFLFEYFSETQRNKGNFPGRFSGRQFSNSRSEMNVSTLELGDSALYLCASSGVGHEKLFFGSGTQLSVL.

This chain joins TRBV5-4 and TRBJ1-5, with D unresolved. The CDR3 extends over 12 amino acids. Trimming pared 0 bases from V and 5 bases from J, leaving 3 bases between. The germline gives CDR1 SGHNT, CDR2 YYREEE (reference sequence). CDR3 nucleotides: TGTGCCAGCAGCTTGGACGATCAGCCCCAGCATTTT. The encoded protein is CASSLDDQPQHF.

The chain's CDR3 is CASSPLAGGTDTQYF. The CDR3 DNA sequence: TGTGCCAGCAGCCCCCTAGCGGGGGGCACAGATACGCAGTATTTT. The chain is built from TRBV5-4 and TRBJ2-3; 10 positions match TRBD2. The germline V gene has CDR1 SGHNT and CDR2 YYREEE (reference sequence). The CDR3 has 15 residues. V gave up 4 bases and J gave up 1 base; unmatched junction bases: 3.